The TCR beta chain described here comes from a study of post-analysis software for immune sequencing data (dated by TCRdb to the mid-2010s). General notes on the study: Relapsing-remitting, secondary progressive and progressive-relapsing multiple sclerosis were recorded as disease courses, and subtype annotation was lacking for some patients. Patient repertoires were compared against roughly 11 previously published healthy control repertoires from donors aged about 6 to 26 years. A subset of samples was prepared in parallel using single-end sample barcoding, then pooled and co-amplified after Illumina adapter ligation.

To demonstrate the VDJtools post-analysis software, TCR beta repertoires were profiled from the peripheral blood of roughly 14 young patients with multiple sclerosis. The multiple sclerosis patients were children and adolescents between roughly 6 and 16 years of age. Deletion took 2 bases off V and 9 bases off J, with a span of 14 bases between the germline ends. The CDR3 has 14 amino acids, counting the end cysteine and phenylalanine. The DNA shown is the 42-base CDR3, in frame from base 1. As to this clonotype: Its antigen is not yet known. It has no much larger one-base neighbor in the sample; base qualities were not kept.

The method behind the library was PCR. Sequencing instrument: Illumina HiSeq 2500. To reduce PCR and sequencing biases, unique molecular identifiers were built into the TCR beta cDNA libraries. Per 1 to 10 million input T cells, roughly 500,000 cDNA molecules were obtained, such that each molecule approximated one T cell. The patient libraries were prepared and sequenced with the same protocol used for the earlier healthy control dataset. Samples belonging to the same batch were prepared together, multiplexed and sequenced on a shared HiSeq lane. Regarding the original processing steps: Raw barcoded reads were processed with MIGEC, and single-read molecular identifier groups were discarded before consensus assembly and CDR3 extraction. Clonotype tables were post-analysed with VDJtools, normalizing diversity by down-sampling all datasets to the smallest sample size. To correct batch-related cross-sample contamination, repertoire overlap clustering matched CDR3 amino acid sequences but not nucleotide sequences. TCRdb reworked the public reads: Q25 trimming with fastp, MiXCR clone assembly, productive beta chains retained. Every distinct CDR3 protein forms one entry, paired with its most common genes and DNA. TCRdb, not the authors, supplied the V and J calls. This sample comprises 150,000 to 200,000 distinct CDR3 sequences, approximately 28% of them detected only once. The top ten constitute about 1.6% of the sample.

Points the paper makes about the study in general: Significantly higher frequencies in patients than in controls were found for about five TRBV segments, including TRBV5-6, TRBV5-1 and TRBV20-1. The multiple sclerosis patient group was slightly younger than the control group. Normalized Chao1 diversity was significantly lower in multiple sclerosis patients than controls, suggesting substantial peripheral T-cell clonal expansion. Direct clustering with F measure showed strong co-clustering of samples prepared in the same batch, prompting a batch-effect correction.

The rearrangement combines TRBV12-3 or TRBV12-4 with TRBJ2-1; the D region possibly corresponds to TRBD2 (5 bases align). The receptor was isolated from a girl between 5 and 17 years old with multiple sclerosis. Specimen: blood. CDR3 sequence: CASSLRGYRAEQFF. The nucleotides are TGTGCCAGCAGTTTAAGAGGGTATCGAGCTGAGCAGTTCTTC.